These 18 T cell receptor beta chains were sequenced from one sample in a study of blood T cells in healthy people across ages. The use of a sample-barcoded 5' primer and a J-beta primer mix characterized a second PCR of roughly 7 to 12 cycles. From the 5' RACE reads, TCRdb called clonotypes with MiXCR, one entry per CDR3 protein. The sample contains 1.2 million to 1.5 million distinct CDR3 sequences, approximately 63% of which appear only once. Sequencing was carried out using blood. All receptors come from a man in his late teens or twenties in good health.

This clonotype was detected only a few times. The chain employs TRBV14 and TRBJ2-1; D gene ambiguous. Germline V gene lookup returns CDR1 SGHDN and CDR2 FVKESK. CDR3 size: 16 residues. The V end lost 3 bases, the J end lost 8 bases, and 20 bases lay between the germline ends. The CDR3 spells CASSHRRRFRSDEQFF. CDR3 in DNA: TGTGCCAGCAGCCACAGAAGGCGGTTCCGGTCTGATGAGCAGTTCTTC.

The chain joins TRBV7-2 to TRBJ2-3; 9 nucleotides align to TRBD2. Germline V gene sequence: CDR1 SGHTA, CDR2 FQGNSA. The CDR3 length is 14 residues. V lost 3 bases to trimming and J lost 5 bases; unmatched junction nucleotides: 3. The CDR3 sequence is CASSFSGGLDTQYF. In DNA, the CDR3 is TGTGCCAGCAGCTTTAGCGGGGGTCTAGATACGCAGTATTTT.

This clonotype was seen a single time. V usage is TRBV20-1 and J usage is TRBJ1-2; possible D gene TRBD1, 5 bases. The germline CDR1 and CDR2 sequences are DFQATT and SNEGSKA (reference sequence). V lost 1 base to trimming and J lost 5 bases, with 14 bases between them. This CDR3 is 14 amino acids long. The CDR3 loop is CSARGSGKGYGYTF. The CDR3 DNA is TGCAGTGCTAGAGGTTCGGGGAAGGGGTATGGCTACACCTTC.

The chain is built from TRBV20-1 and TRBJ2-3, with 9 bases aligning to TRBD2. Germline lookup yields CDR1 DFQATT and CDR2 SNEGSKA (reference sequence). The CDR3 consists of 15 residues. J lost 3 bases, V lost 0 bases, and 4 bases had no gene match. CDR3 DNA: TGCAGTGCTAGAGATGTAGCGGGAGTAACAGATACGCAGTATTTT. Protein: CSARDVAGVTDTQYF.

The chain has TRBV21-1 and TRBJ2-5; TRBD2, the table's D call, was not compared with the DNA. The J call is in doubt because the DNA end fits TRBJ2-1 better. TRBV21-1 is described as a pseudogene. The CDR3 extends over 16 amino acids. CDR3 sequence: CASSKNGTSPSETQFF. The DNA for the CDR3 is TGTGCCAGCAGCAAAAATGGGACTAGCCCATCAGAGACCCAGTTCTTC.

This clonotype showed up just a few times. CDR3 sequence: CASSPGTSGGSSYNEQFF. Here the CDR3 DNA reads TGTGCCAGCTCCCCAGGGACTAGCGGGGGGAGCTCCTACAATGAGCAGTTCTTC. The J gene is TRBJ2-1, the V gene TRBV12-3 or TRBV12-4, with 15 positions matching TRBD2. Germline trimming cut 8 bases from V and 0 bases from J; bases unmatched to any gene: 8. The CDR3 totals 18 residues.

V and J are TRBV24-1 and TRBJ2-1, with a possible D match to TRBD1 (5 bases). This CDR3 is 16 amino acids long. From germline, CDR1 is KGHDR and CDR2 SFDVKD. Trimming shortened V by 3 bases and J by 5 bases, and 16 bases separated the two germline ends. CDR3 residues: CATSDGRRTRNNEQFF. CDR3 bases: TGTGCCACCAGTGATGGGCGGCGGACAAGAAACAATGAGCAGTTCTTC.

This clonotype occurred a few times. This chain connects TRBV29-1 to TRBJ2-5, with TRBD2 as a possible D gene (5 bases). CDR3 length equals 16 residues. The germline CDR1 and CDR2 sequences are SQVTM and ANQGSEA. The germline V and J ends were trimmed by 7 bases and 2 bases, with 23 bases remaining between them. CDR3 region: CSAVRTPSLAQETQYF. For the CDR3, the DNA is TGCAGCGCTGTCAGGACCCCCTCTCTAGCTCAAGAGACCCAGTACTTC.

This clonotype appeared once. CDR3 DNA sequence: TGTGCCAGCTCGGGTGGGGGAAACGCTCTACGCGTTAAACGTGGCTACACCTTC. This sequence encodes CASSGGGNALRVKRGYTF. The chain employs TRBV7-2 and TRBJ1-2; D is perhaps TRBD1 (5 bases). The CDR3 length is 18 residues. Germline V gives CDR1 SGHTA, CDR2 FQGNSA. Trimming left V 8 bases short and J 7 bases short, with 32 bases between.

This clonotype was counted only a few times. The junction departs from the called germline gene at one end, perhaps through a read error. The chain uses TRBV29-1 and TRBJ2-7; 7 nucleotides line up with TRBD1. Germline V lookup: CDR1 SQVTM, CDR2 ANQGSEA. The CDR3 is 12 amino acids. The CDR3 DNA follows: TGCGGCGTTGATGCAGGGGGCTACGAGCAGTACTTC. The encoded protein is CGVDAGGYEQYF.

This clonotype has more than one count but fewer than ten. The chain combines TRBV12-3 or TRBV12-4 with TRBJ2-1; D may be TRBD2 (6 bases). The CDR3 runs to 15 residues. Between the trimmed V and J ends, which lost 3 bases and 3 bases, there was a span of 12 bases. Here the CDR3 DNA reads TGTGCCAGCAGTTTGGGTTGGGGAGGCTACAATGAGCAGTTCTTC. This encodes CASSLGWGGYNEQFF.

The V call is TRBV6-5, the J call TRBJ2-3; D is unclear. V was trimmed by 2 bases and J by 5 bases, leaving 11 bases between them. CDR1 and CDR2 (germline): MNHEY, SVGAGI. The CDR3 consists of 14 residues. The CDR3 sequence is CASSYPDRKDTQYF. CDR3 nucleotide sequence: TGTGCCAGCAGTTACCCCGACCGCAAAGATACGCAGTATTTT.

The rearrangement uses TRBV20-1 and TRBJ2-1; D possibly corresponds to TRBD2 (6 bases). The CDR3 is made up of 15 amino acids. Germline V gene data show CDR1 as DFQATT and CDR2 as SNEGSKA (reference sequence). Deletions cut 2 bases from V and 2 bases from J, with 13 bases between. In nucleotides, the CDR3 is TGCAGTGCTAGAAGTACTAGCCCTCCCTACAATGAGCAGTTCTTC. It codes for CSARSTSPPYNEQFF.

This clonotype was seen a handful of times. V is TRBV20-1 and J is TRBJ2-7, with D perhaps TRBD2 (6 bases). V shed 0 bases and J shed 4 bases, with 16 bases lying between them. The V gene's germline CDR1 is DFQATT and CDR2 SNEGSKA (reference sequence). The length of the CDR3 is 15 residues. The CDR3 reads CSARDLGGVKYEQYF. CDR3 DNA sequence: TGCAGTGCTAGAGATCTTGGCGGGGTTAAATACGAGCAGTACTTC.

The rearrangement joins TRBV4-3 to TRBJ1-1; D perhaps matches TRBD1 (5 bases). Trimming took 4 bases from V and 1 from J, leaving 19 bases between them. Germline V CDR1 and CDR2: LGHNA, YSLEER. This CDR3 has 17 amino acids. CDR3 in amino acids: CASSPEFLVQANTEAFF. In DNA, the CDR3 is TGCGCCAGCAGCCCAGAATTCCTGGTACAGGCGAACACTGAAGCTTTCTTT.

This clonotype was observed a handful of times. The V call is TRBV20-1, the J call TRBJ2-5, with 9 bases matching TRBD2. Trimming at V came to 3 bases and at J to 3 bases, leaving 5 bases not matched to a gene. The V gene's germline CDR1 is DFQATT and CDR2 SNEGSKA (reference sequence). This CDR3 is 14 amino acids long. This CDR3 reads CSASGPSGKETQYF. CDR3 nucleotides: TGCAGTGCTAGTGGGCCTAGCGGGAAAGAGACCCAGTACTTC.

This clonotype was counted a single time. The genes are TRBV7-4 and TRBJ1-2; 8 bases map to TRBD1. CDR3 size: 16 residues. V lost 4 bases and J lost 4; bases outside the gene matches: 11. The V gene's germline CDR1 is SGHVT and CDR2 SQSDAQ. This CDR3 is CASSSQWDRTVYGYTF. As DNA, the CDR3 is TGTGCCAGCAGCTCCCAATGGGACAGGACCGTCTATGGCTACACCTTC. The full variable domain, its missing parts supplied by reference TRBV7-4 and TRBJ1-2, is GAGVSQSPRYKVAKRGRDVALRCDSISGHVTLYWYRQTLGQGSEVLTYSQSDAQRDKSGRPSGRFSAERPERSVSTLKIQRTEQGDSAVYLCASSSQWDRTVYGYTFGSGTRLTVV.

The CDR3, as DNA: TGTGCCAGCAGCTTCTCAACTAGCGGGGGGACTGTCGCAGATACGCAGTATTTT. Translated, it gives CASSFSTSGGTVADTQYF. This sequence joins TRBV11-2 and TRBJ2-3; TRBD2 agrees at 12 bases. The germline CDR1 and CDR2 sequences are SGHAT and FQNNGV. The CDR3 consists of 18 residues. J was trimmed by 4 bases and V by 3 bases; bases with no gene match: 11.